The 19 T cell receptor beta chains reported below all come from one sample, sequenced in a study of neoadjuvant anti-PD-1 for oral cavity cancer. As for time point: after neoadjuvant nivolumab, at surgical resection. Profiled with immunoSEQ multiplex PCR; TCRdb holds only in-frame clones, not every one. The table includes roughly 24,000 clones, 25% to 35% detected once. The sequencing used tumor tissue, collected after nivolumab (anti-PD-1) treatment. The receptors shown here come from a person aged 35-80 years with oral cavity squamous cell carcinoma.

This clone was counted only a few times. This chain connects TRBV9 to TRBJ2-5, with D hard to call. CDR3 length: 14 residues. Trimming removed 0 bases from V and 1 base from J, with 7 bases in between. Germline V gene sequence: CDR1 SGDLS, CDR2 YYNGEE. In nucleotides, the CDR3 is TGTGCCAGCAGCGTAGGCTATATCCAAGAGACCCAGTACTTC. Protein sequence: CASSVGYIQETQYF.

This clone was seen many times. The chain couples TRBV6-1 to TRBJ2-5; 12 bases fit TRBD2. V lost 6 bases to trimming and J lost 1 base; unmatched junction nucleotides: 0. The CDR3 extends over 14 amino acids. Germline V CDR1 and CDR2: MNHNS, SASEGT. CDR3 coding DNA: TGTGCCAGCAGGACTAGCGGGGGCCAAGAGACCCAGTACTTC. It specifies CASRTSGGQETQYF.

The J gene is TRBJ2-2, the V gene TRBV28, with 8 nucleotides matching TRBD2. This CDR3 region has 16 residues. Per the germline V gene, CDR1 is MDHEN and CDR2 is SYDVKM. With V trimmed by 2 bases and J by 2 bases, 4 bases remained unmatched. CDR3 amino acids: CASSLAGGLNTGELFF. The CDR3 region has the DNA TGTGCCAGCAGTTTAGCGGGGGGCTTAAACACCGGGGAGCTGTTTTTT.

This rearrangement joins TRBV7-3 to TRBJ1-2, with 7 bases identical to TRBD1. V shed 6 bases and J 4 bases; nucleotides not matched to a gene: 11. Germline assignment: CDR1 SGHTA and CDR2 FQGTGA. The CDR3 covers 15 residues. CDR3 nucleotides: TGTGCCAGCAGTCTGACCCCAGGGGGTTTCTATGGCTACACCTTC. It is translated as CASSLTPGGFYGYTF. The entire variable domain, with the rest obtained from reference TRBV7-3 and TRBJ1-2, is as follows: GAGVSQTPSNKVTEKGKYVELRCDPISGHTALYWYRQSLGQGPEFLIYFQGTGAADDSGLPNDRFFAVRPEGSVSTLKIQRTERGDSAVYLCASSLTPGGFYGYTFGSGTRLTVV.

The V call is TRBV28, the J call TRBJ1-5; the D gene is possibly TRBD1 (6 bases). Per germline, CDR1 MDHEN and CDR2 SYDVKM. Trimming took off 6 bases at V and 10 bases at J, with 22 bases between the two ends. This CDR3 region has 15 residues. In nucleotides, the CDR3 is TGTGCCAGCAGCCGGGACACCCGTTCAATCAGCCCCCAGCATTTT. Protein product: CASSRDTRSISPQHF. Looking up the rest from reference TRBV28 and TRBJ1-5 gives the full variable domain: DVKVTQSSRYLVKRTGEKVFLECVQDMDHENMFWYRQDPGLGLRLIYFSYDVKMKEKGDIPEGYSVSREKKERFSLILESASTNQTSMYLCASSRDTRSISPQHFGDGTRLSIL.

This clone occurred a few times. V is TRBV6-6 and J is TRBJ1-3; D gene uncertain. V lost 4 bases to trimming and J lost 0 bases, with 7 bases between them. The germline V gene encodes CDR1 MNHNY and CDR2 SVGAGI (reference sequence). The length of the CDR3 is 14 residues. The CDR3 nucleotides are TGTGCCAGCAGTTCCCGACTCTCTGGAAACACCATATATTTT. Translation: CASSSRLSGNTIYF.

The J gene is TRBJ1-2, the V gene TRBV7-9; the D is unclear. Germline CDR1 reads SEHNR; CDR2 reads FQNEAQ (reference sequence). The germline V and J ends were trimmed by 3 bases and 0 bases, with 5 bases remaining between them. This CDR3 region has 13 residues. The CDR3 nucleotides read TGTGCCAGCAGCTTTACAGCTAACTATGGCTACACCTTC. This encodes CASSFTANYGYTF.

The rearrangement uses TRBV28 and TRBJ2-1, with D perhaps being TRBD1 or TRBD2 (6 bases each). The ends were cut back, 6 bases at V and 10 bases at J, with 19 bases in the middle. Germline assignment: CDR1 MDHEN and CDR2 SYDVKM. The CDR3 sequence is 14 residues long. CDR3 region: CASRVRGVYKEQFF. For the CDR3, the DNA is TGTGCCAGCAGAGTTAGGGGGGTTTATAAGGAGCAGTTCTTC.

The table lists this clone with many counts. The rearrangement uses TRBV5-1 and TRBJ2-2, with no clear D. From germline, CDR1 is SGHRS and CDR2 YFSETQ. The V gene lost 0 bases and the J gene lost 8 bases, with 8 bases spanning the gap. The length of the CDR3 is 13 residues. The chain's CDR3 is CASSLAAAGELFF. The CDR3 nucleotides read TGCGCCAGCAGCTTGGCAGCTGCGGGGGAGCTGTTTTTT.

This chain uses TRBV4-3 with TRBJ1-2; D perhaps matches TRBD1 (6 bases). Trimming left V 0 bases short and J 6 bases short, with 14 bases between. Germline V gene sequence: CDR1 LGHNA, CDR2 YSLEER. The CDR3 spans 15 residues. CDR3 sequence (DNA): TGCGCCAGCAGCCAAGATCCGGGGGCTTGGGATGGCTACACCTTC. Its translation is CASSQDPGAWDGYTF.

The chain has TRBV7-6 and TRBJ2-3; D gene ambiguous. The CDR3 consists of 14 residues. CDR1 SGHVS and CDR2 FNYEAQ come from the germline V gene. Trimming pared 5 bases from V and 5 bases from J, leaving 14 bases between. The CDR3 spells CASSLDGALDTQYF. CDR3 DNA sequence: TGTGCCAGCAGCCTAGACGGTGCCCTAGATACGCAGTATTTT.

Turning to this clone: One end of the junction does not line up with germline, which may come from a read error. The chain has TRBV7-7 and TRBJ2-5, with unresolved D. The CDR3 has 14 residues. Germline CDR1 SSHAT, CDR2 FNYEAQ (reference sequence). Written as DNA, the CDR3 is TGTGCTAGCAGCTACCGTCAGAACGGAGAGACCCAGTACTTC. Its protein is CASSYRQNGETQYF.

The chain couples TRBV11-2 to TRBJ2-7; D unclear. This CDR3 spans 13 amino acids. Trimming left V 0 bases short and J 0 bases short, with 3 bases between. Germline CDR1 SGHAT, CDR2 FQNNGV. Here the CDR3 DNA reads TGTGCCAGCAGCTTAGACAGCTCCTACGAGCAGTACTTC. Translation: CASSLDSSYEQYF.

This clone was detected only a few times. V and J are TRBV5-4 and TRBJ1-6; D gene uncertain. The CDR3 is 15 amino acids. Germline assignment: CDR1 SGHNT and CDR2 YYREEE (reference sequence). The V end lost 4 bases, the J end lost 0 bases, and 8 bases lay between the germline ends. CDR3 coding DNA: TGTGCCAGCAGCACGTCTATCTCCTATAATTCACCCCTCCACTTT. Protein: CASSTSISYNSPLHF.

This clone was observed a few times. Here the CDR3 DNA reads TGTGCCAGCAGCTTGGACAGTGGGACAGGGACAGATACGCAGTATTTT. This codes for CASSLDSGTGTDTQYF. This chain joins TRBV11-2 and TRBJ2-3; 9 bases line up with TRBD1. This CDR3 spans 16 amino acids. Germline V gives CDR1 SGHAT, CDR2 FQNNGV. V was pared by 3 bases and J by 3 bases, with 7 bases of the junction left unmatched.

The chain recombines TRBV4-2 with TRBJ1-2, with 11 bases aligning to TRBD1. V lost 3 bases to trimming and J lost 2 bases; unmatched junction nucleotides: 2. CDR1 and CDR2 (germline): LGHNA, YNFKEQ. This CDR3 is built from 15 residues. CDR3 coding DNA: TGTGCCAGCAGCCAGGGACAGGGGGAAAACTATGGCTACACCTTC. This gives the protein CASSQGQGENYGYTF.

This clone came up once. The genes are TRBV7-2 and TRBJ2-7; 7 nucleotides line up with TRBD2. Germline loops: CDR1 SGHTA, CDR2 FQGNSA. V gave up 0 bases and J gave up 5 bases; unmatched junction bases: 10. This CDR3 spans 16 amino acids. The CDR3 region has the DNA TGTGCCAGCAGCTTAGCCTGGGGCGGGGGAGAAAACGAGCAGTACTTC. It is translated as CASSLAWGGGENEQYF.

This clone was counted ten times or more. The V gene is TRBV5-1, the J gene TRBJ1-4; the D is unclear. V was cut by 0 bases and J by 8 bases, with 14 bases left in between. Germline V gene sequence: CDR1 SGHRS, CDR2 YFSETQ. The CDR3 extends over 15 amino acids. CDR3 sequence: CASSLVGRSDEKLFF. CDR3 bases: TGCGCCAGCAGCTTGGTGGGCAGGTCGGACGAAAAACTGTTTTTT. The whole variable domain, remainder taken from reference TRBV5-1 and TRBJ1-4, is KAGVTQTPRYLIKTRGQQVTLSCSPISGHRSVSWYQQTPGQGLQFLFEYFSETQRNKGNFPGRFSGRQFSNSRSEMNVSTLELGDSALYLCASSLVGRSDEKLFFGSGTQLSVL.

This clone has only one observation. V usage is TRBV29-1 and J usage is TRBJ2-3, with 10 bases aligning to TRBD2. V lost 5 bases to trimming and J lost 1 base; unmatched junction nucleotides: 9. The CDR3 totals 16 residues. Germline assignment: CDR1 SQVTM and CDR2 ANQGSEA. The CDR3 nucleotides are TGCAGCGTTTGGGGGGGCGGGACTAGCGGCACAGATACGCAGTATTTT. Translation: CSVWGGGTSGTDTQYF.